The next 28 T cell receptor beta chains were all read from a single sample in a study of OX40 agonist ivuxolimab in advanced cancers. The table came from immunoSEQ multiplex PCR; TCRdb's copy has only in-frame clones and leaves some out. The sample shows tens of thousands of clones, around 85% of them seen only once. The sequenced sample was CD4+ or CD8+ T cells sorted from blood, obtained in a trial of the OX40 agonist ivuxolimab. Source of these receptors: an adult with an advanced solid tumor such as melanoma, head and neck, liver or kidney cancer.

This clone was picked up one time. This sequence joins TRBV6-4 and TRBJ1-2; D gene uncertain. The CDR3 runs to 12 residues. Looked up from germline, CDR1 is MRHNA and CDR2 is SNTAGT. Trimming removed 4 bases from V and 4 bases from J, with 7 bases in between. This chain's CDR3 is CASSVDSYGYTF. The CDR3 nucleotides read TGTGCCAGCAGTGTCGATAGCTATGGCTACACCTTC.

The CDR3 bases are TGTGCCAGCAGCTTAGCTAGGACAGGAACTACCAAGCAGTACTTC. This gives the protein CASSLARTGTTKQYF. The V and J genes are TRBV11-3 and TRBJ2-7; 7 nucleotides line up with TRBD1. CDR1 and CDR2 from the germline V gene are SGHNT and YENEEA. V trimming: 1 base; J trimming: 8 bases; junction bases outside the gene matches: 11. CDR3 length: 15 amino acids.

The V and J genes are TRBV7-9 and TRBJ2-1; D is ambiguous. The germline V and J ends were trimmed by 5 bases and 9 bases, with 14 bases remaining between them. CDR1 is SEHNR and CDR2 is FQNEAQ in the germline V gene (reference sequence). The CDR3 has 13 amino acids. In DNA, the CDR3 is TGTGCCAGCAGCCCTAAACTTGTCGGTGAGCAGTTCTTC. Its translation is CASSPKLVGEQFF.

The chain couples TRBV11-3 to TRBJ1-2; D gene ambiguous. V was clipped by 3 bases and J by 10 bases, with 15 bases between them. The CDR3 is 13 amino acids. Germline V CDR1 and CDR2: SGHNT, YENEEA. This CDR3 reads CASSFVEGSFYTF. The DNA of the CDR3 is TGTGCCAGCAGCTTTGTTGAGGGTTCTTTCTACACCTTC.

The genes are TRBV9 and TRBJ1-2; D remains unclear. V was clipped by 4 bases and J by 4 bases, with 14 bases between them. Per germline, CDR1 SGDLS and CDR2 YYNGEE. This CDR3 has 14 amino acids. The CDR3 protein is CASSKTSAPYGYTF. As DNA, the CDR3 is TGTGCCAGCAGCAAAACATCCGCCCCCTATGGCTACACCTTC.

The chain links TRBV19 to TRBJ1-5, with a weak D call TRBD1 (6 bases). The germline CDR1 and CDR2 sequences are LNHDA and SQIVND (reference sequence). Trimming took off 6 bases at V and 7 bases at J, with 19 bases between the two ends. This CDR3 region has 15 residues. DNA of the CDR3: TGTGCCAGTAGACCCGGGGGCGCCAGCGGGCAGCCCCAGCATTTT. Its translation: CASRPGGASGQPQHF. The full variable domain, its missing parts supplied by reference TRBV19 and TRBJ1-5, is DGGITQSPKYLFRKEGQNVTLSCEQNLNHDAMYWYRQDPGQGLRLIYYSQIVNDFQKGDIAEGYSVSREKKESFPLTVTSAQKNPTAFYLCASRPGGASGQPQHFGDGTRLSIL.

Concerning this clone itself: At the DNA level, this CDR3 is encoded by other sequences in the same sample as well. The chain is built from TRBV4-2 and TRBJ2-1; 10 bases are shared with TRBD2. The length of the CDR3 is 16 residues. CDR1 is LGHNA and CDR2 is YNFKEQ in the germline V gene. V shed 2 bases and J 7 bases; nucleotides not matched to a gene: 8. The CDR3 is CASSQRSSGRKNEQFF. The CDR3, as DNA: TGTGCCAGCAGCCAAAGATCTAGCGGGAGAAAGAATGAGCAGTTCTTC.

The rearrangement joins TRBV6-1 to TRBJ2-5; unclear D gene. Trimming cost V 4 bases and J 1 base, with 7 bases left between them. The CDR3 length is 13 residues. The germline CDR1 and CDR2 sequences are MNHNS and SASEGT. The CDR3: CASSVILQETQYF. The CDR3 DNA is TGTGCCAGCAGTGTAATCCTCCAAGAGACCCAGTACTTC.

The V and J genes are TRBV6-5 and TRBJ2-3, with 10 positions matching TRBD2. The CDR3 totals 15 residues. Germline V gene data show CDR1 as MNHEY and CDR2 as SVGAGI. V was clipped by 2 bases and J by 5 bases; unmatched bases: 4. DNA of the CDR3: TGTGCCAGCAGTTACCAGCGGGGGGGCCTAGATACGCAGTATTTT. Its translation is CASSYQRGGLDTQYF.

V is TRBV9 and J is TRBJ2-1, with D maybe TRBD1 (6 bases). Per germline, CDR1 SGDLS and CDR2 YYNGEE. V was trimmed by 2 bases and J by 7 bases, leaving 13 bases between them. The CDR3 spans 14 residues. The CDR3 DNA sequence: TGTGCCAGCAGCGTCTCAGGGGTCGAAAATGAGCAGTTCTTC. Its protein is CASSVSGVENEQFF.

The chain links TRBV5-4 to TRBJ1-2; 7 nucleotides agree with TRBD1. Germline CDR1 SGHNT, CDR2 YYREEE (reference sequence). This CDR3 region has 14 residues. With V trimmed by 1 base and J by 0 bases, 0 bases remained unmatched. The CDR3 spells CASSLTGANYGYTF. CDR3 nucleotide sequence: TGTGCCAGCAGCTTGACAGGGGCTAACTATGGCTACACCTTC. Supplemented by reference TRBV5-4 and TRBJ1-2, the full variable domain reads ETGVTQSPTHLIKTRGQQVTLRCSSQSGHNTVSWYQQALGQGPQFIFQYYREEENGRGNFPPRFSGLQFPNYSSELNVNALELDDSALYLCASSLTGANYGYTFGSGTRLTVV.

The chain combines TRBV7-6 with TRBJ2-5, with TRBD2 identical over 12 bases. V trimming: 1 base; J trimming: 2 bases; junction bases outside the gene matches: 2. Germline CDR1 is SGHVS and CDR2 is FNYEAQ. The CDR3 totals 16 residues. The CDR3 region is CASSLGLAGGQETQYF. The CDR3, as DNA: TGTGCCAGCAGCTTAGGGCTAGCGGGAGGGCAAGAGACCCAGTACTTC.

The chain carries TRBV11-3 and TRBJ2-5; D possibly matches TRBD1 or TRBD2 (5 bases each). The V end was cut by 1 base, the J end by 1 base, with 10 bases between. CDR1 SGHNT and CDR2 YENEEA come from the germline V gene. The CDR3 length is 15 residues. CDR3 nucleotides: TGTGCCAGCAGCTTAGGGGGGACGACCCAAGAGACCCAGTACTTC. As protein: CASSLGGTTQETQYF.

The rearrangement uses TRBV7-9 and TRBJ2-1; D call uncertain. The germline V gene encodes CDR1 SEHNR and CDR2 FQNEAQ (reference sequence). The CDR3 extends over 15 amino acids. Trimming removed 1 base at V and 8 bases at J, with 15 bases between. The CDR3 loop is CASSLGAGRPHEQFF. In nucleotides, the CDR3 is TGTGCCAGCAGCTTAGGCGCAGGACGCCCCCATGAGCAGTTCTTC.

To note about this clone: At one end, the junction sequence differs from germline, possibly due to a read error. The chain recombines TRBV7-8 with TRBJ2-1; 11 bases line up with TRBD2. CDR1 is SGHVS, CDR2 FQNEAQ, per germline. The CDR3 runs 14 residues. In DNA form, the CDR3 reads TGTGCCAGCAGCCTAGCGGGAGGTCTGACTGAGCAGTTCTTC. Protein product: CASSLAGGLTEQFF.

The chain joins TRBV18 to TRBJ1-2; 7 bases agree with TRBD1. The CDR3 covers 17 residues. CDR1 and CDR2 from the germline V gene are KGHSH and LQKENI. V was pared by 3 bases and J by 2 bases, with 12 bases of the junction left unmatched. The CDR3 nucleotides are TGTGCCAGCTCACCCATACCTTCGACAGGGAACAACTATGGCTACACCTTC. Translating it yields CASSPIPSTGNNYGYTF.

The chain employs TRBV18 and TRBJ1-1; D ambiguous. The germline V gene has CDR1 KGHSH and CDR2 LQKENI. The V gene lost 2 bases and the J gene lost 7 bases, with 14 bases spanning the gap. The length of the CDR3 is 14 residues. The CDR3 protein is CASSPGSPSHEAFF. CDR3 coding DNA: TGTGCCAGCTCACCAGGAAGCCCTTCTCATGAAGCTTTCTTT.

This rearrangement joins TRBV30 to TRBJ1-1; no firm D call. The germline V and J ends were trimmed by 0 bases and 4 bases, with 12 bases remaining between them. CDR1 and CDR2 (germline): GTSNPN, SVGIG (reference sequence). This CDR3 spans 14 amino acids. CDR3 coding DNA: TGTGCCTGGAGTGTAAGGTCTACGGCCACTGAAGCTTTCTTT. As protein: CAWSVRSTATEAFF.

V and J are TRBV5-4 and TRBJ2-5; 8 bases are shared with TRBD2. The better agreement between TRBJ2-7 and the DNA end casts doubt on the J call. The germline V gene has CDR1 SGHNT and CDR2 YYREEE (reference sequence). The CDR3 is made up of 14 amino acids. The DNA of the CDR3 is TGTGCCAGCAGCCCCGGGAGGGGGGTTTACGAGCAGTACTTC. As protein: CASSPGRGVYEQYF.

For this clone: One end of the junction fails to match germline, which may point to a read error. The chain joins TRBV7-3 to TRBJ1-3; maybe TRBD1 (6 bases). Germline-derived CDR1 and CDR2 are SGHTA and FQGTGA. The CDR3 runs to 15 residues. CDR3 nucleotides: TGCGCCAGCAGTCCTGAGGAGGACAGAAGAAACACCATATATTTT. Its translation is CASSPEEDRRNTIYF.

V gene TRBV7-9 combines with J gene TRBJ2-1, with D uncertain. With 7 bases removed from V and 0 bases from J, the gap between germline ends came to 13 bases. Germline V gene data show CDR1 as SEHNR and CDR2 as FQNEAQ (reference sequence). The CDR3 length is 15 residues. The CDR3, as DNA: TGTGCCAGCACCCTAGGCCCTCCCTCCTACAATGAGCAGTTCTTC. This sequence encodes CASTLGPPSYNEQFF.

The chain is built from TRBV11-2 and TRBJ2-7; D is unclear. V was pared by 3 bases and J by 7 bases, with 10 bases between. Germline CDR1 reads SGHAT; CDR2 reads FQNNGV. The CDR3 spans 12 residues. The CDR3 here is CASSLSLGEQYF. DNA of the CDR3: TGTGCCAGCAGCTTGTCGCTGGGAGAGCAGTACTTC.

This chain uses TRBV10-3 with TRBJ2-5; 12 positions agree with TRBD2. The CDR3 extends over 14 amino acids. The J segment lost 5 bases and the V segment lost 3 bases, leaving 1 base of the junction unmatched. Germline CDR1 and CDR2: ENHRY and SYGVKD. The CDR3 region is CAISDTSGRETQYF. In DNA form, the CDR3 reads TGTGCCATCAGTGACACTAGCGGGAGGGAGACCCAGTACTTC.

V usage is TRBV6-1 and J usage is TRBJ2-5; TRBD1 matches 10 bases. Losses at the gene ends were 7 bases for V and 5 bases for J; bases not matched to a gene: 10. The CDR3 runs to 15 residues. Germline lookup yields CDR1 MNHNS and CDR2 SASEGT. CDR3 nucleotide sequence: TGTGCCAGCACCCCGAGGACAGGGGGATGGGAGACCCAGTACTTC. Its protein is CASTPRTGGWETQYF.

The V and J genes are TRBV25-1 and TRBJ1-1; the D is unclear. V lost 4 bases, J lost 7 bases, and 10 bases lay in between. The germline gives CDR1 MGHDK, CDR2 SYGVNS. This CDR3 spans 12 amino acids. CDR3 DNA: TGTGCCAGCAGTGTATTATCAGGTGAAGCTTTCTTT. This translates into CASSVLSGEAFF.

V is TRBV25-1 and J is TRBJ2-7, with unresolved D. CDR1 is MGHDK, CDR2 SYGVNS, per germline. The CDR3 contains 13 residues. The V gene lost 3 bases and the J gene lost 6 bases, with 12 bases spanning the gap. CDR3 in amino acids: CASSDAFRGEQYF. The DNA of the CDR3 is TGTGCCAGCAGTGATGCGTTTAGAGGCGAGCAGTACTTC.

The chain is built from TRBV5-1 and TRBJ2-7, with D possibly matching TRBD1 (5 bases). V was shortened by 0 bases and J by 3 bases, with 10 bases between the two germline ends. CDR1 is SGHRS and CDR2 is YFSETQ in the germline V gene. The CDR3 runs 14 residues. This CDR3 is CASSLAGMVYEQYF. Written as DNA, the CDR3 is TGCGCCAGCAGCTTGGCAGGGATGGTCTACGAGCAGTACTTC.

This sequence joins TRBV7-2 and TRBJ2-1, with 8 bases lining up with TRBD2. Per germline, CDR1 SGHTA and CDR2 FQGNSA. The junction had 14 bases not matched to a gene; V was cut back by 4 bases and J by 15 bases. The CDR3 is made up of 14 amino acids. CDR3 coding DNA: TGTGCCAGCAGCTCCACGTTCACGGGACTAGAGGCGTTCTTC. This translates into CASSSTFTGLEAFF.